This TCR beta chain is from a study of blood T cell repertoires in COVID-19 (TCRdb year 2020). About the study as a whole: Samples covering the acute and convalescent phases of COVID-19 were provided by collaborators in the United States, Italy and Spain. The prospective study material was composed of cDNA or gDNA derived from T cells, B-cell-depleted T cells, or PBMCs. Deeply sampled blood TCRbeta repertoires from subjects exposed to, actively infected with, or recovered from COVID-19 were included in the dataset. The repertoires were released in a freely available public database intended as a resource for research on the immune response to SARS-CoV-2. The samples were drawn from two sources: the first 160 participants of the ongoing ImmuneRACE study, and 1,200 or so subjects contributed by 6 global collaborators. Nearly every sample came with metadata listing a de-identified subject ID, COVID-19 status, age in years and sex. Where available, HLA class I and class II types were obtained from metadata supplied by the sample provider rather than from assay-based typing.

Collaborating institutions collected whole blood in K2EDTA tubes following their own protocols. For TCRbeta analysis, collaborator samples were shipped as frozen whole blood, as isolated PBMCs, or as DNA extracted from either sample type. The immunoSEQ Assay, a bias-controlled multiplex PCR, was used to amplify TCRbeta CDR3 regions from genomic DNA. For the original study's pipeline: The number of nucleated cells in each sample was estimated by amplification of reference gene primers within the assay. To quantify the absolute abundance of each unique TCRbeta CDR3 rearrangement, sequence reads were collapsed and filtered. For each sample, productive Simpson clonality was calculated as the square root of Simpson's diversity index across productive rearrangements. Drawn from immuneACCESS, this table holds only the in-frame rearrangements with V and J called that TCRdb kept. Clones are partly lost; checked studies trace under half to an unresolved V gene and leave the rest unexplained. V and J calls plus clone size are reproduced from that table; the DNA served to infer D and trimming. The sample table contains under 100,000 clones; only one count was recorded for roughly four fifths of them. The ten largest clones represent roughly an eighth of the sample.

Remarks on this clone: Its antigen target is currently unknown. One base away there is no much larger clone; base qualities are not given.

Beyond this particular receptor, the publication reports: Clinical and demographic metadata were provided uncurated, with the amount varying by source and participant.

Between the V and J ends, shortened by 1 base and 3 bases respectively, the junction contains 10 bases. CDR1 SEHNR and CDR2 FQNEAQ are derived from the germline V gene (reference sequence). Spanning cysteine to phenylalanine, the CDR3 consists of 15 amino acids. Kept here is only the CDR3 DNA, which spans 45 bases and is read in frame from base 1. The sample taken for sequencing was peripheral blood. The chain is encoded by TRBV7-9 joined to TRBJ2-1, with a weak D call of TRBD2 (6 bases match). The origin of this receptor is a human donor in a cohort sampled during active COVID-19. The CDR3 region: CASSLEAGVYNEQFF. The nucleotide sequence is given as TGTGCCAGCAGCTTAGAAGCGGGCGTCTACAATGAGCAGTTCTTC.